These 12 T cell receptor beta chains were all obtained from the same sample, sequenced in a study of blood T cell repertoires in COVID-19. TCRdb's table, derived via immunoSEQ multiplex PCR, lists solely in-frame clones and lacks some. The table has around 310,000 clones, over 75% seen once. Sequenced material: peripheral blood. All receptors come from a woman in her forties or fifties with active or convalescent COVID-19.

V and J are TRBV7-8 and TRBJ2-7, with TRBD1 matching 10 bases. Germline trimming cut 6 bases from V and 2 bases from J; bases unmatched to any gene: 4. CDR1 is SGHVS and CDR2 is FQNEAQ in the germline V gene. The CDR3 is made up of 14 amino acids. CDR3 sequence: CASRRDRGTYEQYF. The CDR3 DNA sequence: TGTGCCAGCAGACGGGACAGGGGAACCTACGAGCAGTACTTC.

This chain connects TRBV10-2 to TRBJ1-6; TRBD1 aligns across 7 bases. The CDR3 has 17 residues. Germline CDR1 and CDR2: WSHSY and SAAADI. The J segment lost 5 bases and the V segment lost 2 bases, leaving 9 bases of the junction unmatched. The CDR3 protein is CASSEGLGQMNNSPLHF. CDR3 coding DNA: TGCGCCAGCAGTGAGGGTCTGGGACAGATGAATAATTCACCCCTCCACTTT.

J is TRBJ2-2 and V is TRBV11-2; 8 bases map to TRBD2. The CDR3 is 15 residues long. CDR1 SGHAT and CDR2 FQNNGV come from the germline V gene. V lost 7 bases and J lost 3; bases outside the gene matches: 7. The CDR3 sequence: CASNIAGIYTGELFF. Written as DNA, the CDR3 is TGTGCCAGCAATATAGCGGGAATATACACCGGGGAGCTGTTTTTT.

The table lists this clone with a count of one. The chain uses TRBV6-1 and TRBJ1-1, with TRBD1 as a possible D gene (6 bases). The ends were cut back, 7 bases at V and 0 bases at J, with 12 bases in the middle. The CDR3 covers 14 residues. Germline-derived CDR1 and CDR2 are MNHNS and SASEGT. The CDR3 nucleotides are TGTGCCAGCAACAACAGGGCCCTGAACACTGAAGCTTTCTTT. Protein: CASNNRALNTEAFF.

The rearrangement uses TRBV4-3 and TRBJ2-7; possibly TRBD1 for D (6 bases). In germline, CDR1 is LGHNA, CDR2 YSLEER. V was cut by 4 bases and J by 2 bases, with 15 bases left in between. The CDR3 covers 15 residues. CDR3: CASSPGQTAPYEQYF. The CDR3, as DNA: TGCGCCAGCAGCCCCGGACAGACTGCTCCCTACGAGCAGTACTTC.

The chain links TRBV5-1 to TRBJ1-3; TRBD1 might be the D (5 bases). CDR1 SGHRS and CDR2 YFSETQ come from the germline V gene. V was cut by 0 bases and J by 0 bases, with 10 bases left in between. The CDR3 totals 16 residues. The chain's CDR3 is CASSLGQLNSGNTIYF. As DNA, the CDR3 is TGCGCCAGCAGCTTGGGACAGCTTAACTCTGGAAACACCATATATTTT.

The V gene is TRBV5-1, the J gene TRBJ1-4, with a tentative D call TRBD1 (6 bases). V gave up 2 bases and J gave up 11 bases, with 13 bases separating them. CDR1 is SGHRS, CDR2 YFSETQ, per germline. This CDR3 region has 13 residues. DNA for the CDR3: TGCGCCAGCAGCTTATATGGGGGCTGGAAACTGTTTTTT. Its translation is CASSLYGGWKLFF.

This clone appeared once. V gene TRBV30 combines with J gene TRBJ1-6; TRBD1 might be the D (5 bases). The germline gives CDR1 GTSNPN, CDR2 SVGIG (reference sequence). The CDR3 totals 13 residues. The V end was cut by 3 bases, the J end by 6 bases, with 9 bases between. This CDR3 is CAWRQEPNSPLHF. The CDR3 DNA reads TGTGCCTGGAGACAGGAGCCTAATTCACCCCTCCACTTT.

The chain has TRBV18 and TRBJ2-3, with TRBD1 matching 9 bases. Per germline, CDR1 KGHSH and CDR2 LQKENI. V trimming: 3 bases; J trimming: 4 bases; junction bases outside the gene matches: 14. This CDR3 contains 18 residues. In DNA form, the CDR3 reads TGTGCCAGCTCACCCGGACAGGGGCGCTTAACCCGTCCAGATACGCAGTATTTT. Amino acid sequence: CASSPGQGRLTRPDTQYF.

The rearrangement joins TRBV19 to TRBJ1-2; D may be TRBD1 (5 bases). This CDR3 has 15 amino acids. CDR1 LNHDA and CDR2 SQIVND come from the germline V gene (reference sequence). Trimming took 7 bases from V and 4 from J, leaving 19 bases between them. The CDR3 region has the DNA TGTGCCAGTATTCGAGCCCAGGGTATCCCCTATGGCTACACCTTC. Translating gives CASIRAQGIPYGYTF.

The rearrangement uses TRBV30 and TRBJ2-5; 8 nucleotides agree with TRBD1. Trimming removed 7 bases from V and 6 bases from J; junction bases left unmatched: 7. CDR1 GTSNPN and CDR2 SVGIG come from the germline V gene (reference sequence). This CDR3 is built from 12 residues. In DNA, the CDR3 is TGTGCCTCTGCGACAGGGGCAAAGACCCAGTACTTC. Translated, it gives CASATGAKTQYF.

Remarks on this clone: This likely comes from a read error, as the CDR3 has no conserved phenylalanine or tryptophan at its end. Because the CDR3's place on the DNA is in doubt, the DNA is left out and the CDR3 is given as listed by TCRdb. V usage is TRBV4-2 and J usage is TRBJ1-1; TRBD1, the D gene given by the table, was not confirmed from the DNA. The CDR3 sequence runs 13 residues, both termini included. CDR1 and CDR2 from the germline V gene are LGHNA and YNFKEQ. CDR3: CASSQRTGYPGEV.